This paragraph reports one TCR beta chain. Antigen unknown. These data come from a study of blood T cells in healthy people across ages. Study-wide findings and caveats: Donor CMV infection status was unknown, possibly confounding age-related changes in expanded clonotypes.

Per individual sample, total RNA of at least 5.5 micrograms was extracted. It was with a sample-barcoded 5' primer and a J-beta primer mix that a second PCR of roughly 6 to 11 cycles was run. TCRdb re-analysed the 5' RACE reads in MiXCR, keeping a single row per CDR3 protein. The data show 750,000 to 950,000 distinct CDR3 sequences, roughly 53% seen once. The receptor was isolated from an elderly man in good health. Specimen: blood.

CDR3 sequence reads: CASSLGSGSTNEQFF. CDR3 sequence (DNA): TGTGCCAGCAGCTTAGGTAGCGGGAGTACCAATGAGCAGTTCTTC. This chain connects TRBV7-8 to TRBJ2-1; 9 bases align to TRBD2. Germline CDR1 SGHVS, CDR2 FQNEAQ. The V segment lost 1 base and the J segment 6 bases; nucleotides outside the gene matches: 4. CDR3 size: 15 residues.